This T cell receptor (beta chain) originates from a study of blood T cell repertoires in COVID-19. Study summary: There were acute and convalescent COVID-19 samples, and they came from the United States, Italy and Spain. T cells, B-cell-depleted T cells, or PBMCs provided the cDNA or gDNA that served as material.

The authors' processing: Reference gene primers were amplified, and this amplification served to estimate nucleated cell counts. TCRdb's table, derived via immunoSEQ multiplex PCR, lists solely in-frame clones and lacks some. The DNA gave D and trimming, while V, J and clone size come from that table. The sample contains approximately 250,000 clones, 83% of which appear only once. CDR3 length: 15 residues. V shed 5 bases and J 9 bases; nucleotides not matched to a gene: 6. Per the germline V gene, CDR1 is KGHDR and CDR2 is SFDVKD. The TCR originated in a human donor in a cohort sampled during active COVID-19. Sequences were obtained from peripheral blood. The chain couples TRBV24-1 to TRBJ2-1, with 13 bases matching TRBD2. CDR3: CATSGTSGRLGEQFF. The CDR3, as DNA: TGTGCCACCAGTGGGACTAGCGGGAGACTTGGTGAGCAGTTCTTC.